The sample holds many counts of the clone carrying this TCR beta chain. Its antigen is as yet unknown. This entry belongs to a study of CD8 T cells in ankylosing spondylitis. TCRdb independently ran MiXCR on the 5' RACE reads; one entry per CDR3 protein. Altogether fewer than 350,000 distinct CDR3 sequences are present, around 10% being singletons, with the ten largest covering about 10%. Study-wide results and limits: It appeared that ankylosing spondylitis blood was characterized by a TCR beta motif of several highly homologous variants.

CDR1 and CDR2 (germline): MNHEY, SMNVEV (reference sequence). CDR3 length equals 13 residues. The V and J ends lost 0 bases and 6 bases respectively, with 9 bases between them. The material sequenced was blood, either unsorted or a sorted T cell fraction (not recorded which). The chain uses TRBV27 and TRBJ2-7; no clear D gene. The sequence came from a female donor with ankylosing spondylitis or in good health (not recorded which). The CDR3 reads CASSLSPVGEQYF. CDR3 sequence (DNA): TGTGCCAGCAGTTTATCCCCGGTGGGCGAGCAGTACTTC.